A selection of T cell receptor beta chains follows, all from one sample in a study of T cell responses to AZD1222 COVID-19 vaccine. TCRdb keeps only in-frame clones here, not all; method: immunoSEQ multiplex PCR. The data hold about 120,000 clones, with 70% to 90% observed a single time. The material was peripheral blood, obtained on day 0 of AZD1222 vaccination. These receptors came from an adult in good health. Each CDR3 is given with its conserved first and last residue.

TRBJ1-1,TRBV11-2,CASSLPGGASEAFF
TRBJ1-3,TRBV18,CASSQADGNTIYF
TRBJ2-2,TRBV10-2,CATSTTGELFF
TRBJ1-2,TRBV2,CASSEDREEGYTF
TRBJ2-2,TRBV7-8,CASSTVQGELFF
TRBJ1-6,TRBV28,CASKGTVLSYNSPLHF
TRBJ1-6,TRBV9,CASSAVPQGNSPLHF
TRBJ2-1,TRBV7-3,CASSSGQIYNEQFF
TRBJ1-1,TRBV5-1,CASSLARGNTEAFF
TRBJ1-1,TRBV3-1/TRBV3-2,CASSQEVQFPEAFF
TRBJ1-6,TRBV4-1,CASSQDRRVWNSPLHF
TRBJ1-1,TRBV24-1,CATSDSRTGGYLMNTEAFF
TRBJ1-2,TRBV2,CASSEALLGHAGGYTF
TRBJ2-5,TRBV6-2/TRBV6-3,CASSHSETQYF
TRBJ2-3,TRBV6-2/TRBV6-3,CASSLRGLAGTDTQYF
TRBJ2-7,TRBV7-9,CASSPRLAGDYEQYF
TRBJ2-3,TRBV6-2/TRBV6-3,CASSRDSTDTQYF
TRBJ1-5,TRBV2,CASNGRISNQPQHF
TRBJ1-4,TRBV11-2,CASSPQTAQNEKLFF
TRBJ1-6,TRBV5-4,CASSLASTYNSPLHF
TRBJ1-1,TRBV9,CASSVGTGSNTEAFF
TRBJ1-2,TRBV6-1,CASSEGPGSYGYTF
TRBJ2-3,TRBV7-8,CASSGTRADTQYF
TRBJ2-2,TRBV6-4,CASSGSSGGETGELFF
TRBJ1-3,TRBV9,CASSVEGGAGNTIYF
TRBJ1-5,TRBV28,CASSLASPQPQHF
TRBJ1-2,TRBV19,CASRPDKNYGYTF
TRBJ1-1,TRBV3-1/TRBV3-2,CASRPRTALNTEAFF
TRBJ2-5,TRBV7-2,CASSLARTYTQYF
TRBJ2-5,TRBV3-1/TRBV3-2,CASSHQETQYF
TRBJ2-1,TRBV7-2,CASSPGGPRYEQFF
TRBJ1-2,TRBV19,CASTNGQGTYGYTF
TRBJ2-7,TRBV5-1,CASSLGSSVERRAYEQYF
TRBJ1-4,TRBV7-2,CASSFFPGDHEKLFF
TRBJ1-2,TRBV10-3,CAISGTAISGTAGYTF
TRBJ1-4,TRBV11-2,CASSLDVGDRHF
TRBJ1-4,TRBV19,CATGGGSATNEKLFF
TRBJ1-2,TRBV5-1,CASSLVEGNQGYTF
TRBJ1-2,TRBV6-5,CASTQGGNYGYTF
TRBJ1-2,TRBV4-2,CASSQGWQQSIDGYTF
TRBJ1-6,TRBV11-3,CASSSGQPGSPLHF
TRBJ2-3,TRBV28,CASSSKDRGDTDTQYF
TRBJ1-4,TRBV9,CASSVEGQGTKLFF
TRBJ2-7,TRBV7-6,CASSLAGGASYEQYF
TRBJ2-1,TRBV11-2,CASSLVGLNEQFF
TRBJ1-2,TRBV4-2,CASSQGQDYGYTF
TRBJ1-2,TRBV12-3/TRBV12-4,CASSWEYGYTF
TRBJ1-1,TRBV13,CASSFDGRGQPNTEAFF
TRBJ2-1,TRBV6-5,CASTIIAGGYEQFF
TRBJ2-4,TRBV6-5,CATAPLAGGRSIQYF
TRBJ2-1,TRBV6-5,CAIGRGQDNEQFF
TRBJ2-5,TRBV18,CASSTQGEGETQYF
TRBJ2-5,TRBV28,CASSFGAGETQYF
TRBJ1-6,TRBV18,CASSPGTANSPLHF
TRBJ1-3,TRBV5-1,CASSLAGAIRGNTIYF
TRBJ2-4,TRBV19,CASSIDQRGLAKNIQYF
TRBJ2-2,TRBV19,CASSIDGWSGGELFF
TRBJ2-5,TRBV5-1,CASSLEETQYF
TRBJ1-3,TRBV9,CASSVGDLTGNTIYF
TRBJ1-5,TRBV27,CASRQGVNQPQHF